A selection of T cell receptor beta chains follows, all from one sample in a study of cytomegalovirus exposure and HLA in healthy donors. Clones were read by immunoSEQ multiplex PCR, and TCRdb kept only the in-frame ones, dropping some. The sample contains more than 85,000 clones, approximately 82% of which appear only once. The source material was PBMCs. Source of these receptors: a man under 40 in good health and CMV-seropositive. Both conserved end residues are part of each CDR3.

j_call v_call cdr3_aa
TRBJ2-7 TRBV11-2 CASSARDIEQYF
TRBJ1-1 TRBV6-5 CATSRSNTEAFF
TRBJ2-2 TRBV7-7 CASSIGQGGGELFF
TRBJ1-3 TRBV7-6 CASSAETGSTIYF
TRBJ2-5 TRBV27 CASRINRQGWGETQYF
TRBJ2-4 TRBV5-4 CASSLEQGVGNIQYF
TRBJ1-5 TRBV19 CASRGQGVNQPQHF
- TRBV27 CASSPDSSEQYF
TRBJ1-1 TRBV30 CAWSVSRGNTEAFF
TRBJ1-1 TRBV2 CASLPGDNTEAFF
TRBJ2-1 TRBV9 CASSLRTSGGYNEQFF
TRBJ1-5 TRBV6-6 CASSPELRAPYQPQHF
TRBJ2-1 TRBV28 CASSSSWTGRFLYEQFF
TRBJ2-1 TRBV9 CASSAIRDSYNEQFF
TRBJ1-3 TRBV21-1 CASIPGGDRPSGNTIYF
TRBJ2-7 TRBV19 CASSYLNRGIAYEQYF
TRBJ2-2 TRBV11-2 CASSRTGSTGELFF
TRBJ1-1 TRBV28 CASSRGQINTEAFF
TRBJ2-2 TRBV19 CASSIIGGANTGELFF
TRBJ2-1 TRBV7-8 CASSGGQGNEQFF
TRBJ1-2 TRBV2 CASSSTSGQGVVGYTF
TRBJ1-6 TRBV13 CASSLGDRGHSPLHF
TRBJ2-3 TRBV25-1 CASSESGGRDTQYF
TRBJ2-7 TRBV27 CASSPRDNAYEQYF
TRBJ2-3 TRBV28 CASNLGLAGASDTQYF
TRBJ1-5 TRBV30 CAWSARGGEPQHF
TRBJ2-2 TRBV6-5 CASSWGRVKDTGELFF
TRBJ2-7 TRBV11-1 CASSQQGFPYEQYF
TRBJ1-2 TRBV10-3 CAISWTGSAGYTF
TRBJ2-7 TRBV4-2 CASRSGSYEQYF
TRBJ2-7 TRBV6-1 CASSELPHGGGYEQYF
TRBJ1-5 TRBV5-6 CASSLSAGTSNQPQHF
TRBJ1-2 TRBV30 CACVNYGYTF
TRBJ2-7 TRBV7-2 CASSLGAEQYF
TRBJ2-7 TRBV7-9 CASSGAGLAGTSYEQYF
TRBJ1-2 TRBV4-3 CASSQGTGGYYGYTF
TRBJ1-2 TRBV19 CASSIFLQGGEHGYTF
TRBJ1-5 TRBV19 CASQRPASGAGNQPQHF
TRBJ2-7 TRBV7-9 CASSTSGDEQYF
TRBJ1-4 TRBV7-2 CASSLGAGWEKLFF
TRBJ2-3 TRBV10-3 CAIGQGLATPSTDTQYF
TRBJ2-3 TRBV4-2 CASSPGSGGWDTQYF
TRBJ2-7 TRBV9 CASSPDPGLLDEQYF
TRBJ1-1 TRBV7-2 CASSLEGAGYTEAFF
TRBJ1-5 TRBV28 CASSFRFNQPQHF
TRBJ2-3 TRBV4-3 CASSPKGPSGGADTQYF
TRBJ1-4 TRBV5-6 CASSQGQSNEKLFF
TRBJ1-4 TRBV5-5 CASSSTGEKLFF
TRBJ1-5 TRBV27 CASSSRVGDQPQHF
TRBJ1-2 TRBV19 CASRGPAIPGANYGYTF
TRBJ1-1 TRBV7-6 CASSPRGGGRRNTEAFF
TRBJ2-7 TRBV29-1 CSVGQGDHEQYF
TRBJ1-4 TRBV25-1 CASSGIVGAGEKLFF
TRBJ2-1 TRBV11-2 CASSLGQNEQFF